This TCR beta chain was identified during a study of OX40 agonist ivuxolimab in advanced cancers. Study summary: Intravenous ivuxolimab was administered to patients every 2 weeks at 0.01 to 10 mg/kg.

Patients were ineligible given autoimmune disease history or systemic immunosuppression. Whole-study findings and limits: CD4+ T cells averaged fewer expanded clones than CD8+ T cells. Clonal expansion was seen in CD4+ and CD8+ blood T cells by week 6 at 0.1 to 3.0 mg/kg.

V dropped 4 bases and J dropped 5 bases, with 3 bases sitting between them. Germline V gene sequence: CDR1 SQVTM, CDR2 ANQGSEA. This CDR3 comprises 10 residues. Concerning this clone itself: The antigen remains unidentified.

TCRdb's table, derived via immunoSEQ multiplex PCR, lists solely in-frame clones and lacks some. In the table there are 90,000 or so clones, under 95% of which are singletons. The TCR comes from an adult with an advanced solid tumor such as melanoma, head and neck, liver or kidney cancer. The source material was CD4+ or CD8+ T cells sorted from blood, sampled in a trial of the OX40 agonist ivuxolimab. The V and J genes are TRBV29-1 and TRBJ2-1; D is unclear. The CDR3 coding sequence is TGCAGCGTTGCTGACAATGAGCAGTTCTTC. It encodes CSVADNEQFF.